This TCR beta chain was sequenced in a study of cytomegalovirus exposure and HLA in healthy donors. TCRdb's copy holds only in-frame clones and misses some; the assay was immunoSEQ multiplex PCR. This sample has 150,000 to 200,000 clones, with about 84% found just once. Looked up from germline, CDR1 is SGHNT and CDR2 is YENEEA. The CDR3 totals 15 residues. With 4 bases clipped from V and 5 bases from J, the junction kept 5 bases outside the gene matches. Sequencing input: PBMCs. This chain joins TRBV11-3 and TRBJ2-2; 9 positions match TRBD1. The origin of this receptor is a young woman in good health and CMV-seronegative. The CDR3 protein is CASSSTGGDTGELFF. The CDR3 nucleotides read TGTGCCAGCAGCTCCACAGGGGGCGATACCGGGGAGCTGTTTTTT. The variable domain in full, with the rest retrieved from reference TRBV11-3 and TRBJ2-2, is EAGVVQSPRYKIIEKKQPVAFWCNPISGHNTLYWYLQNLGQGPELLIRYENEEAVDDSQLPKDRFSAERLKGVDSTLKIQPAELGDSAVYLCASSSTGGDTGELFFGEGSRLTVL.